The text below deals with one T cell receptor (beta chain). The antigen is unknown. The sample belongs to a study of cytomegalovirus exposure and HLA in healthy donors. Whole-study context: The Caucasian-associated ancestry cluster held over 65% of 300 to 500 genotyped donors.

Study-level results: In a later analysis, TCR beta V- and J-gene trimming was associated with a missense DCLRE1C variant.

The study ran its PCR with 60 Vbeta and 13 Jbeta primers. Sequencing used immunoSEQ multiplex PCR; TCRdb keeps in-frame clones, though not all of them. The table includes 140,000 to 150,000 clones, approximately 80% detected once. Trimming took 1 base from V and 4 from J, leaving 20 bases between them. Per the germline V gene, CDR1 is SGHDT and CDR2 is YYEEEE. The CDR3 loop spans 17 amino acids. Material: PBMCs. The chain recombines TRBV5-6 with TRBJ1-1; D may be TRBD1 (6 bases). This clonotype was obtained from a woman aged 18 to 35 in good health and CMV-seropositive. DNA for the CDR3: TGTGCCAGCAGCTTGCCCAGGGGACCTACTAGAAGCACTGAAGCTTTCTTT. This gives the protein CASSLPRGPTRSTEAFF.